Listed here are 16 T cell receptor beta chains from one sample, sequenced in a study of blood T cells in healthy people across ages. A J-beta primer mix and a sample-barcoded 5' primer were used in a second PCR of about 7 to 12 cycles. TCRdb reanalysed the 5' RACE reads using MiXCR and keeps one entry per CDR3 protein. This table holds approximately 490,000 distinct CDR3 sequences, 20% to 30% found once. Separately, the same data were catalogued under a study of T cells of mothers and their children.

The sequenced material came from blood. The receptors derive from a boy younger than 18 in good health.

A few counts support this clonotype. CDR3 amino acids: CASKVADYSYEQYF. In nucleotides, the CDR3 is TGTGCCAGCAAGGTAGCCGACTACTCCTACGAGCAGTACTTC. The chain has TRBV6-2 or TRBV6-3 and TRBJ2-7; tentative D call: TRBD2 (5 bases). Germline-derived CDR1 and CDR2 are MNHEY and SVGEGT. The CDR3 covers 14 residues. The germline V and J ends were trimmed by 7 bases and 0 bases, with 13 bases remaining between them.

The CDR3 bases are TGTGCCAGCAGCTTGGTAGGGCCTAGCGGGCTTTTCAATGAGCAGTTCTTC. Its protein product is CASSLVGPSGLFNEQFF. V and J are TRBV5-4 and TRBJ2-1; TRBD2 aligns across 8 bases. Germline V gene sequence: CDR1 SGHNT, CDR2 YYREEE (reference sequence). This CDR3 has 17 residues. V shed 0 bases, J shed 6 bases, and the junction held 11 bases outside the gene matches.

This clonotype was found a few times. The chain uses TRBV28 and TRBJ2-2; D is possibly TRBD1 (5 bases). This CDR3 is built from 13 residues. The ends were cut back, 3 bases at V and 5 bases at J, with 7 bases in the middle. Per the germline V gene, CDR1 is MDHEN and CDR2 is SYDVKM. The CDR3 DNA is TGTGCCAGCAGTTTTCAGGGAACCGGGGAGCTGTTTTTT. Translating it yields CASSFQGTGELFF.

This chain joins TRBV4-3 and TRBJ2-5, with 8 bases aligning to TRBD1. The end of the DNA aligns better with TRBJ2-7, so the J call may be wrong. The germline V gene has CDR1 LGHNA and CDR2 YSLEER. The length of the CDR3 is 15 residues. CDR3 protein: CASSQGQGAIGEQYF. The DNA for the CDR3 is TGCGCCAGCAGCCAAGGCCAGGGGGCGATTGGCGAGCAGTACTTC.

This clonotype was detected a few times. The V call is TRBV6-2 or TRBV6-3, the J call TRBJ2-5, with TRBD1 identical over 10 bases. Germline V gene lookup returns CDR1 MNHEY and CDR2 SVGEGT. The ends lost 6 bases at V and 5 bases at J; junction bases unmatched: 9. This CDR3 has 15 residues. The CDR3 protein is CASSSGTGESETQYF. For the CDR3, the DNA is TGTGCCAGCAGCTCCGGGACAGGGGAGAGCGAGACCCAGTACTTC.

This clonotype was seen a handful of times. This chain joins TRBV2 and TRBJ1-4; D is unclear. Germline CDR1 is SNHLY and CDR2 is FYNNEI. This CDR3 spans 16 amino acids. The V end lost 7 bases, the J end lost 4 bases, and 19 bases lay between the germline ends. The CDR3 DNA is TGTGCCAGCATCCCCCCTTTTTGGGGAATTAATGAAAAACTGTTTTTT. This translates into CASIPPFWGINEKLFF.

This clonotype has more than one count but fewer than ten. The chain is built from TRBV20-1 and TRBJ2-7, with TRBD2 matching over 11 bases. V was clipped by 6 bases and J by 2 bases; unmatched bases: 6. In germline, CDR1 is DFQATT, CDR2 SNEGSKA (reference sequence). This CDR3 has 14 residues. The CDR3 protein is CSATETSGTYEQYF. The CDR3 DNA reads TGCAGTGCCACCGAGACTAGCGGGACCTACGAGCAGTACTTC.

The rearrangement joins TRBV4-1 to TRBJ1-4; possible D gene TRBD1, 5 bases. The germline V gene encodes CDR1 MGHRA and CDR2 YSYEKL. CDR3 length equals 13 residues. Trimming stripped 1 base from V and 8 bases from J, with 8 bases between. The CDR3 region is CASSQGQLEKLFF. In DNA, the CDR3 is TGCGCCAGCAGCCAAGGACAGCTCGAAAAACTGTTTTTT.

The chain uses TRBV7-2 and TRBJ1-2; possibly TRBD1 for D (5 bases). CDR1 is SGHTA and CDR2 is FQGNSA in the germline V gene. The CDR3 consists of 14 residues. V was cut by 3 bases and J by 7 bases, with 15 bases left in between. The CDR3 DNA reads as TGTGCCAGCAGCTTGCACCGGGACGCCGGTGGCTACACCTTC. Translating gives CASSLHRDAGGYTF.

This clonotype was recorded at least ten times. V gene TRBV7-9 combines with J gene TRBJ2-6, with D unclear. CDR1 and CDR2 (germline): SEHNR, FQNEAQ (reference sequence). V was clipped by 5 bases and J by 0 bases, with 5 bases between them. There are 14 residues in the CDR3. CDR3 amino acids: CASSPLSGANVLTF. CDR3 bases: TGTGCCAGCAGCCCCCTCTCTGGGGCCAACGTCCTGACTTTC.

V gene TRBV20-1 combines with J gene TRBJ2-1; the match to TRBD1 covers 9 bases. Germline lookup yields CDR1 DFQATT and CDR2 SNEGSKA (reference sequence). This CDR3 spans 17 amino acids. The J segment lost 9 bases and the V segment lost 0 bases, leaving 15 bases of the junction unmatched. CDR3 bases: TGCAGTGCTAGAGATCCGGGACAGGGTTTCGCTGGGGGTGAGCAGTTCTTC. Its protein product is CSARDPGQGFAGGEQFF.

This clonotype was seen only a few times. The V and J genes are TRBV15 and TRBJ2-5, with 8 bases matching TRBD1. Germline assignment: CDR1 LNHNV and CDR2 YYDKDF (reference sequence). Unmatched junction bases numbered 1, after V lost 3 bases and J lost 1 base. The CDR3 has 14 amino acids. The CDR3 sequence: CATSRGQVQETQYF. For the CDR3, the DNA is TGTGCCACCAGCAGGGGACAGGTCCAAGAGACCCAGTACTTC.

The J gene is TRBJ2-5, the V gene TRBV4-3, with 8 nucleotides matching TRBD2. With V trimmed by 1 base and J by 0 bases, 1 base remained unmatched. Germline V gene data show CDR1 as LGHNA and CDR2 as YSLEER. This CDR3 contains 15 residues. The CDR3, as DNA: TGCGCCAGCAGCCAAGCGGGAGGGTACCAAGAGACCCAGTACTTC. Its protein product is CASSQAGGYQETQYF.

J is TRBJ2-5 and V is TRBV18, with 7 positions matching TRBD2. Per the germline V gene, CDR1 is KGHSH and CDR2 is LQKENI. Trimming removed 6 bases from V and 5 bases from J; junction bases left unmatched: 6. CDR3 length: 13 amino acids. The DNA for the CDR3 is TGTGCCAGCTCGGGCGGGAGTTTTGAGACCCAGTACTTC. Amino acids: CASSGGSFETQYF.

The CDR3 protein is CASSPHSGSDTQYF. The CDR3 DNA reads TGTGCCAGCAGTCCCCATAGCGGGTCAGATACGCAGTATTTT. The genes are TRBV6-6 and TRBJ2-3, with TRBD2 identical over 7 bases. The trim removed 5 bases at V and 4 bases at J, leaving 6 bases unmatched. There are 14 residues in the CDR3. Germline V gene lookup returns CDR1 MNHNY and CDR2 SVGAGI (reference sequence).

This clonotype was seen at least ten times. The chain has TRBV9 and TRBJ2-1; D may match TRBD1 or TRBD2 (5 bases each). The CDR3 covers 15 residues. Per the germline V gene, CDR1 is SGDLS and CDR2 is YYNGEE. V lost 0 bases and J lost 2, with 9 bases in between. CDR3 residues: CASSVGGGTYNEQFF. CDR3 sequence (DNA): TGTGCCAGCAGCGTAGGTGGGGGAACCTACAATGAGCAGTTCTTC.